This T cell receptor beta chain was sequenced in a study of blood T cell repertoires in COVID-19. Study summary: Researchers got acute and convalescent COVID-19 samples from the United States, Italy and Spain. Sample material is recorded as cDNA or gDNA derived from T cells, B-cell-depleted T cells, or PBMCs.

As processed by the authors: Using reference gene primer amplification, nucleated cell counts were estimated. Clones were sequenced by immunoSEQ multiplex PCR, and TCRdb holds only the in-frame ones, with some missing. V, J and clone size are taken as reported in that table, and D and trimming were inferred from the DNA itself. The sample contains about 71,000 clones, 82% of which appear only once. The CDR3 is 14 amino acids. V was clipped by 0 bases and J by 8 bases; unmatched bases: 4. Looked up from germline, CDR1 is KGHSH and CDR2 is LQKENI. The sample taken for sequencing was peripheral blood. This clonotype was obtained from a woman aged 80 or older with acute or convalescent COVID-19. The chain combines TRBV18 with TRBJ2-1; 7 bases are shared with TRBD2. CDR3 nucleotide sequence: TGTGCCAGCTCACCACCGGGGGGGATCCATGAGCAGTTCTTC. Translation: CASSPPGGIHEQFF.